This entry lists 2 T cell receptor beta chains sequenced from one sample in a study of T cell repertoires in cytomegalovirus infection. TCRdb re-derived calls from the reads in MiXCR, one entry per CDR3 protein. This sample has 150,000 to 200,000 distinct CDR3 sequences, with approximately 9.6% found just once. Sample: PBMCs. The receptor set was obtained from a human donor in good health (CMV status not recorded). Some clones in this sample may be carry-over from other donors' samples.

The sample holds many counts of this clonotype. The chain recombines TRBV7-2 with TRBJ2-1; 10 bases are shared with TRBD2. The CDR3 extends over 16 amino acids. Germline lookup yields CDR1 SGHTA and CDR2 FQGNSA. The V and J ends lost 3 bases and 8 bases, in that order; junction bases with no gene match: 10. DNA of the CDR3: TGTGCCAGCAGCTTCCGAGCGGGGGGGCCTTTGTATGAGCAGTTCTTC. Translated, it gives CASSFRAGGPLYEQFF. The full variable domain, in which reference TRBV7-2 and TRBJ2-1 provide the parts outside the CDR3, is GAGVSQSPSNKVTEKGKDVELRCDPISGHTALYWYRQSLGQGLEFLIYFQGNSAPDKSGLPSDRFSAERTGGSVSTLTIQRTQQEDSAVYLCASSFRAGGPLYEQFFGPGTRLTVL.

The chain carries TRBV7-9 and TRBJ1-4; 8 bases agree with TRBD1. Germline loops: CDR1 SEHNR, CDR2 FQNEAQ (reference sequence). V was pared by 2 bases and J by 5 bases, with 4 bases of the junction left unmatched. The CDR3 consists of 15 residues. The CDR3 region is CASSLPGDRNEKLFF. The CDR3 bases are TGTGCCAGCAGCTTACCCGGGGACAGGAATGAAAAACTGTTTTTT.